The present T cell receptor (beta chain) was sequenced within a study of blood T cell repertoires in COVID-19. For the study at large: Acute and convalescent COVID-19 specimens originated in the United States, Italy and Spain. Sample material is recorded as cDNA or gDNA derived from T cells, B-cell-depleted T cells, or PBMCs.

The assay was immunoSEQ multiplex PCR, and TCRdb's table has in-frame clones only and misses some. The sample has about 240,000 clones, around 88% seen once; the top ten hold roughly 8.6%. CDR1 SGDLS and CDR2 YYNGEE come from the germline V gene. Trimming cost V 6 bases and J 6 bases, with 11 bases left between them. This CDR3 has 12 residues. Participants, about 18 to 90 years old, spanned approximately 25 US areas. Recovered status in Cohort 3 required two negative PCRs, clearance, or symptom resolution. This clone was picked up one time. The sample was PBMCs or T cells enriched from blood (not recorded which). The chain employs TRBV9 and TRBJ2-3, with D tentatively TRBD2 (6 bases). The sequence came from a man between 40 and 49 years old who had recovered from COVID-19. CDR3 loop: CASNFGGDTQYF. CDR3 in DNA: TGTGCCAGCAATTTCGGGGGTGATACGCAGTATTTT.